The T cell receptor (beta chain) under discussion was sequenced for a study of blood T cell repertoires in COVID-19. During active infection, Seattle patients enrolled and were then monitored through disease. Method: immunoSEQ multiplex PCR; TCRdb's copy keeps in-frame clones and lacks some. The profile shows 250,000 to 300,000 clones, 86% of them singletons. In germline, CDR1 is SGHAT, CDR2 FQNNGV. V lost 3 bases and J lost 9; bases outside the gene matches: 6. The CDR3 has 15 amino acids. The TCR was taken from a woman aged 25 to 45 with COVID-19, enrolled during active disease. Sequencing was performed on peripheral blood. V usage is TRBV11-2 and J usage is TRBJ1-6; 9 bases line up with TRBD1. For the CDR3, the DNA is TGTGCCAGCAGCTTCCGGGACAGGGTGGGTTCACCCCTCCACTTT. Residues: CASSFRDRVGSPLHF.